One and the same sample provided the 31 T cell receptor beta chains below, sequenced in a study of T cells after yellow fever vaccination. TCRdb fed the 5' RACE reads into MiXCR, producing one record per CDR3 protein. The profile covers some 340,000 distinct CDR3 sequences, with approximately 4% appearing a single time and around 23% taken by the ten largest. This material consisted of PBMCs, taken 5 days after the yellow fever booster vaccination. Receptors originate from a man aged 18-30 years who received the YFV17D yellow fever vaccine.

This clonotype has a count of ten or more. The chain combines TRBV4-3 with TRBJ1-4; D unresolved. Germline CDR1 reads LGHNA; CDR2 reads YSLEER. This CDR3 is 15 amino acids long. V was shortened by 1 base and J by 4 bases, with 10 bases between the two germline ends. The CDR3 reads CASSQVAGFNEKLFF. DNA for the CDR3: TGCGCCAGCAGCCAAGTGGCGGGATTTAATGAAAAACTGTTTTTT.

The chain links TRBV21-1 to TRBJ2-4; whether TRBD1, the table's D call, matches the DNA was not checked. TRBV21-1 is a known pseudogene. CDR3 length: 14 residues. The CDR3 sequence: CATRSGEGKNIQYF. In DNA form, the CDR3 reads TGTGCCACCCGATCGGGGGAAGGCAAAAACATTCAGTACTTC.

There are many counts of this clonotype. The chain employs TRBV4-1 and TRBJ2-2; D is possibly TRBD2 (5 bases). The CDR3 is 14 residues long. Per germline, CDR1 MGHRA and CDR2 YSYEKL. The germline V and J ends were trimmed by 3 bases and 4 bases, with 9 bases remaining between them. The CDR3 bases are TGCGCCAGCAGCCAGGACCGGGGCACCGGGGAGCTGTTTTTT. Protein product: CASSQDRGTGELFF.

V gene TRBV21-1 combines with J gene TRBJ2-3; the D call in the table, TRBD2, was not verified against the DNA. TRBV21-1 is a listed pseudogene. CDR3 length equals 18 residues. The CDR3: CASSTEGPASGGTDTQYF. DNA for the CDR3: TGTGCCAGCAGCACGGAAGGACCGGCTAGCGGGGGAACAGATACGCAGTATTTT.

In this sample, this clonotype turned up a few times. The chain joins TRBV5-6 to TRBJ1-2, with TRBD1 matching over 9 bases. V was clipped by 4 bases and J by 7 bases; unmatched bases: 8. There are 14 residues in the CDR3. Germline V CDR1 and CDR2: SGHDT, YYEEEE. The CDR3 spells CASSTRQGVGGYTF. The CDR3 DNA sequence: TGTGCCAGCAGCACACGACAGGGGGTAGGTGGCTACACCTTC.

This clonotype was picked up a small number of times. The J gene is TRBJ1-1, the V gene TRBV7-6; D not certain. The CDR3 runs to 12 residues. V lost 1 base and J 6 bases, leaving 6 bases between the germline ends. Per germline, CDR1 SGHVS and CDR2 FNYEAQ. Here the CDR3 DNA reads TGTGCCAGCAGCTTAGGGTCTTCTGAAGCTTTCTTT. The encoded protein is CASSLGSSEAFF.

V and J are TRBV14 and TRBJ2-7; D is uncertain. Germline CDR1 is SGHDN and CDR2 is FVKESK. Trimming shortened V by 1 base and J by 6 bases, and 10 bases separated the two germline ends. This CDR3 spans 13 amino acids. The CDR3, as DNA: TGTGCCAGCAGCCAAGTGGATCGAAGCGAGCAGTACGTC. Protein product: CASSQVDRSEQYV.

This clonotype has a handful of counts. The CDR3 DNA sequence: TGTGCCAGCAGCTCCGGGACTGGGGTCTGGGCGCAGTATTTT. Translating it yields CASSSGTGVWAQYF. The chain joins TRBV7-2 to TRBJ2-3; D perhaps matches TRBD2 (6 bases). The CDR3 runs to 14 residues. CDR1 SGHTA and CDR2 FQGNSA come from the germline V gene. V was clipped by 4 bases and J by 10 bases, with 18 bases between them.

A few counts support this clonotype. CDR3 DNA: TGTGCCAGCAGCTTAGGGGGCAGGGCTGGTGGCTACACCTTC. Translating gives CASSLGGRAGGYTF. The rearrangement joins TRBV11-2 to TRBJ1-2; D may be TRBD1 (5 bases). With 1 base removed from V and 7 bases from J, the gap between germline ends came to 13 bases. Germline CDR1 and CDR2: SGHAT and FQNNGV. The CDR3 length is 14 residues.

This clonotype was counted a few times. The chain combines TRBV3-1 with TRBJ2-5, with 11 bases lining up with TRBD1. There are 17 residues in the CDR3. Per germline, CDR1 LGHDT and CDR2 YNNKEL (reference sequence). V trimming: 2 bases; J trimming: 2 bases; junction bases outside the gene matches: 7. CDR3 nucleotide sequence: TGTGCCAGCAGCCAAACTTCCGGGACAGGGGGACAAGAGACCCAGTACTTC. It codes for CASSQTSGTGGQETQYF.

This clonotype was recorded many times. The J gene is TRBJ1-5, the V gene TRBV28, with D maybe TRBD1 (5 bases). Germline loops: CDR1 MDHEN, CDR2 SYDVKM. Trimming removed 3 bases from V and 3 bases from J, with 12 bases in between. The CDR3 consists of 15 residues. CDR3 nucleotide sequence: TGTGCCAGCAGTTTTTTATTAGGGGTCAATCAGCCCCAGCATTTT. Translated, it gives CASSFLLGVNQPQHF. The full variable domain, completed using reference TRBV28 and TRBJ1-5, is DVKVTQSSRYLVKRTGEKVFLECVQDMDHENMFWYRQDPGLGLRLIYFSYDVKMKEKGDIPEGYSVSREKKERFSLILESASTNQTSMYLCASSFLLGVNQPQHFGDGTRLSIL.

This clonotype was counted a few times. CDR3 residues: CASSSGLGGGDTQYF. The CDR3 DNA follows: TGTGCCAGCAGCTCTGGACTGGGGGGGGGAGATACGCAGTATTTT. V and J are TRBV11-2 and TRBJ2-3; 7 bases agree with TRBD2. The germline CDR1 and CDR2 sequences are SGHAT and FQNNGV. J lost 5 bases, V lost 4 bases, and 9 bases had no gene match. The CDR3 has 15 amino acids.

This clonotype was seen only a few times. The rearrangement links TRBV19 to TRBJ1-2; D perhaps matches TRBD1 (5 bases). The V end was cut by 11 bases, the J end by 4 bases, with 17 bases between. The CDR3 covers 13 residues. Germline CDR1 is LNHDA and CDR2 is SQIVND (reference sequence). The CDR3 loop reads CAAKGRGAYGYTF. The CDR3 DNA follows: TGTGCCGCTAAGGGGCGTGGGGCCTATGGCTACACCTTC.

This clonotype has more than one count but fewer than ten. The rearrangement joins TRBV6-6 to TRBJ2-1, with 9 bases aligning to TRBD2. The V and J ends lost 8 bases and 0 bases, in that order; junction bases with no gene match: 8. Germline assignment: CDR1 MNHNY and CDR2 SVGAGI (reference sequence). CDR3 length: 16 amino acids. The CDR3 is CASRASGGSSYNEQFF. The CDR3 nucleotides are TGTGCCAGCCGGGCCAGCGGGGGGAGCTCCTACAATGAGCAGTTCTTC.

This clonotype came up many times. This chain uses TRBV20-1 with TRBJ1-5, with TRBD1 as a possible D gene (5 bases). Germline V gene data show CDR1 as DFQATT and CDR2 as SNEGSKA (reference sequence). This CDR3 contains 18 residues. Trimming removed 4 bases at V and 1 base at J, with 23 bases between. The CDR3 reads CSATGLVVVSQSNQPQHF. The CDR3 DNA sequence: TGCAGTGCTACAGGGTTGGTAGTGGTAAGTCAAAGCAATCAGCCCCAGCATTTT.

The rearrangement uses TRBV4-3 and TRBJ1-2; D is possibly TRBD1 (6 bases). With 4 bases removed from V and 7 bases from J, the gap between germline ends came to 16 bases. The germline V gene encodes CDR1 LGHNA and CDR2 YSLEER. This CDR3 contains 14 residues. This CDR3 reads CASSPNLGAPGYTF. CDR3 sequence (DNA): TGCGCCAGCAGCCCGAACCTGGGGGCGCCTGGCTACACCTTC.

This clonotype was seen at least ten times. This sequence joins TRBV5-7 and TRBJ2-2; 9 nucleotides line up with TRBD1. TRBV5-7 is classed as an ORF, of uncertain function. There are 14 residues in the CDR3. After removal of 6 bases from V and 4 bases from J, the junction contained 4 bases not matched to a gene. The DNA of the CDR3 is TGTGCCAGCACCAGGGACAGGGTCACCGGGGAGCTGTTTTTT. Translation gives CASTRDRVTGELFF.

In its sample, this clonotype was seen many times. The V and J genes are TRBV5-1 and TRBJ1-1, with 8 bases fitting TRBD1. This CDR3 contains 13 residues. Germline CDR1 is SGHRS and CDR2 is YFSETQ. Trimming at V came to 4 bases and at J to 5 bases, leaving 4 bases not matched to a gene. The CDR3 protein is CASSRTGKTEAFF. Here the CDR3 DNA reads TGCGCCAGCAGCCGGACAGGGAAAACTGAAGCTTTCTTT.

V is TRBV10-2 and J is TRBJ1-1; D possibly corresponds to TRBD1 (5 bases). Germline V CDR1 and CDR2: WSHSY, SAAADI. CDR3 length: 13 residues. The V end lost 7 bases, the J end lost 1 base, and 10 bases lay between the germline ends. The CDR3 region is CASTSQGNTEAFF. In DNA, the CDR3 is TGCGCCAGCACTTCTCAGGGGAACACTGAAGCTTTCTTT.

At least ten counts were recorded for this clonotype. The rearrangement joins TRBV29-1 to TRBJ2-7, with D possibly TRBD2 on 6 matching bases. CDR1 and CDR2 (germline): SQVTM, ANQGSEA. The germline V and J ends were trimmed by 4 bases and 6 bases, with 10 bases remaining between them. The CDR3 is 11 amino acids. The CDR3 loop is CSVGMGGEQYV. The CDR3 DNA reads TGCAGCGTTGGTATGGGAGGCGAGCAGTACGTC.

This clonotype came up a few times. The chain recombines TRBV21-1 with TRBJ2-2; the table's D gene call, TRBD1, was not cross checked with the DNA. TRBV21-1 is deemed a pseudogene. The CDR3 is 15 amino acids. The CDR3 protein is CASRRTRTNTGELFF. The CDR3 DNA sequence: TGTGCCAGCAGGCGGACACGTACGAACACCGGGGAGCTGTTTTTT.

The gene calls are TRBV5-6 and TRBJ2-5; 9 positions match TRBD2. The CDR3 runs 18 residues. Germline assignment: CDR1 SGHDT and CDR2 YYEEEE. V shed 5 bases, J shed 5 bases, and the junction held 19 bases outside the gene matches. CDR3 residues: CASSRGSRGGRRWETQYF. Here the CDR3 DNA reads TGTGCCAGCAGTCGGGGCTCGCGGGGGGGCCGTCGGTGGGAGACCCAGTACTTC.

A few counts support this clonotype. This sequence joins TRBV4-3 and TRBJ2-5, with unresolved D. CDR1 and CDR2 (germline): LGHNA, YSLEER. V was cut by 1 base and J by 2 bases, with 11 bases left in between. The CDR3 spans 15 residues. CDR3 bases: TGCGCCAGCAGCCAAGCTTCCGGACGACAAGAGACCCAGTACTTC. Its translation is CASSQASGRQETQYF.

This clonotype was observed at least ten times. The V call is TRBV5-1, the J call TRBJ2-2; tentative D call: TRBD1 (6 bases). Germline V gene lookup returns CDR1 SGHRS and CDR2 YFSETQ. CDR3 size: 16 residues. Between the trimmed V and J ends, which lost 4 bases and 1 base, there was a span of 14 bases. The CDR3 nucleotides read TGCGCCAGCAGCCTTCGGACAGTACGGAACACCGGGGAGCTGTTTTTT. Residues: CASSLRTVRNTGELFF.

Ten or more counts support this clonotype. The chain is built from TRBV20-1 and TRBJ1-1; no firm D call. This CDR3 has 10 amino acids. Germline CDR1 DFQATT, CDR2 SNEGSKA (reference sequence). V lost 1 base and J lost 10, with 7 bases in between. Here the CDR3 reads CSARGLGAFF. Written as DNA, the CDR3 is TGCAGTGCTAGAGGATTAGGAGCTTTCTTT.

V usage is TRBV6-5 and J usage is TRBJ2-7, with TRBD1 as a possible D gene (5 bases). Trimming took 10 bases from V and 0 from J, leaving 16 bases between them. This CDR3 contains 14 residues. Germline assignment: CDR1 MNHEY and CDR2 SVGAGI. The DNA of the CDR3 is TGTGCCACCGGAGACAGACCAAACTCCTACGAGCAGTACTTC. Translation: CATGDRPNSYEQYF.

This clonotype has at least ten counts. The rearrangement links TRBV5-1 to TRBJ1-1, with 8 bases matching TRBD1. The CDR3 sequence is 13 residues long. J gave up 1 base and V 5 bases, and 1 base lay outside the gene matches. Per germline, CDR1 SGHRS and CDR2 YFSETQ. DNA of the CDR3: TGCGCCAGCAGACAGGGGGAGAACACTGAAGCTTTCTTT. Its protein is CASRQGENTEAFF.

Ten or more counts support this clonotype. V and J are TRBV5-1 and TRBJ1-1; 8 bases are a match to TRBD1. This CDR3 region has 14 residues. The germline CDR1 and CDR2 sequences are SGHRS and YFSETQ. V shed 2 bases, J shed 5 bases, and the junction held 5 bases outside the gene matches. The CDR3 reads CASSFGQGGTEAFF. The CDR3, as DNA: TGCGCCAGCAGCTTCGGACAGGGAGGTACTGAAGCTTTCTTT.

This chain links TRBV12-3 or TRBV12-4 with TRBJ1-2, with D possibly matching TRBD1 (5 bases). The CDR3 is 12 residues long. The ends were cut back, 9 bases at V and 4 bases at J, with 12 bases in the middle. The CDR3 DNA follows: TGTGCCAGTAGGGACGTCGGCTATGGCTACACCTTC. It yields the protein CASRDVGYGYTF.

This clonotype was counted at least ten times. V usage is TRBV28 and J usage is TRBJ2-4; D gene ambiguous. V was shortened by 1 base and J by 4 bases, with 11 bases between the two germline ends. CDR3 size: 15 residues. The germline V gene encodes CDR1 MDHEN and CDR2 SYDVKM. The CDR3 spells CASSLSSWGKNIQYF. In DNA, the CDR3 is TGTGCCAGCAGTTTATCTTCCTGGGGTAAAAACATTCAGTACTTC.

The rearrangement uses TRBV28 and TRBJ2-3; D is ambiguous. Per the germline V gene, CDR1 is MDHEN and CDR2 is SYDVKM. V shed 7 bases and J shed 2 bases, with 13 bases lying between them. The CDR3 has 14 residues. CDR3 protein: CASTHGGYTDTQYF. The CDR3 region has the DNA TGTGCCAGCACCCACGGCGGCTACACAGATACGCAGTATTTT. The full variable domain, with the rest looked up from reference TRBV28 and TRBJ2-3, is DVKVTQSSRYLVKRTGEKVFLECVQDMDHENMFWYRQDPGLGLRLIYFSYDVKMKEKGDIPEGYSVSREKKERFSLILESASTNQTSMYLCASTHGGYTDTQYFGPGTRLTVL.